The clone carrying this T cell receptor beta chain was recorded many times. The antigen is unknown. The sample belongs to a study of T cells in Graves' hyperthyroidism and ophthalmopathy. Study results and limitations: Stable hyperthyroidism was separated from ophthalmopathy by a model based on 13 V-J features.

TCR beta CDR3 regions were amplified from RNA transcripts. In the first-round RT-PCR of the TCR CDR3, the HTBI primer set was used. TCRdb reanalysed the multiplex PCR reads using MiXCR and keeps one entry per CDR3 protein. The sample lists approximately 400,000 distinct CDR3 sequences; 15% to 18% were seen once. Germline CDR1 is ENHRY and CDR2 is SYGVKD. The ends were cut back, 2 bases at V and 0 bases at J, with 10 bases in the middle. This CDR3 region has 15 residues. The receptor's source is a woman in her late teens or twenties with Graves' hyperthyroidism. The chain is built from TRBV10-3 and TRBJ1-2; TRBD1 is a possible D gene (6 bases). The sequenced material came from blood. CDR3 sequence: CAISELGQPNYGYTF. In DNA form, the CDR3 reads TGTGCCATCAGTGAGCTTGGACAGCCTAACTATGGCTACACCTTC.